The rows below give T cell receptor beta chains drawn from one sample of a study of CD8+ T cells in alopecia areata. The table came from immunoSEQ multiplex PCR; TCRdb's copy has only in-frame clones and leaves some out. Of under 200,000 clones in the sample, around three fifths were seen once. The sample in question was CD4+ T cells sorted from blood, obtained at week 24, from a patient treated with tofacitinib. The source of these receptors is a human donor with alopecia areata. Both conserved end residues are part of each CDR3. The D gene is left open where the match is weak. Some rows mark clone size as missing; the rest say once, few, many or name a class of expanded clone.

d_call: TRBD1; clone_size: .; v_call: TRBV5-1; j_call: TRBJ2-5; cdr3_aa: CASSQGTGAQETQYF; cdr3_nt: TGCGCCAGCAGCCAAGGGACAGGCGCCCAAGAGACCCAGTACTTC
d_call: .; clone_size: few; v_call: TRBV7-8; j_call: TRBJ2-2; cdr3_aa: CASSSSTTGELFF; cdr3_nt: TGTGCCAGCAGCTCATCCACGACCGGGGAGCTGTTTTTT
d_call: TRBD1; clone_size: .; v_call: TRBV6-5; j_call: TRBJ1-6; cdr3_aa: CASSYSTGEGSSPLHF; cdr3_nt: TGTGCCAGCAGTTACTCCACAGGGGAAGGGAGTTCACCCCTCCACTTT
d_call: .; clone_size: .; v_call: TRBV23-1; j_call: TRBJ2-2; cdr3_aa: CASSQPRTGNTGELFF; cdr3_nt: TGCGCCAGCAGTCAACCCCGGACGGGTAACACCGGGGAGCTGTTTTTT
d_call: .; clone_size: .; v_call: TRBV7-6; j_call: TRBJ2-7; cdr3_aa: CASSAVIGGYEQYF; cdr3_nt: TGTGCCAGCAGCGCCGTGATCGGGGGCTACGAGCAGTACTTC
d_call: .; clone_size: few; v_call: TRBV5-1; j_call: TRBJ2-6; cdr3_aa: CASSLGSSGANVLTF; cdr3_nt: TGCGCCAGCAGCTTGGGAAGCTCTGGGGCCAACGTCCTGACTTTC
d_call: TRBD1; clone_size: .; v_call: TRBV29-1; j_call: TRBJ2-5; cdr3_aa: CSVRQGQETQYF; cdr3_nt: TGCAGCGTTCGACAGGGCCAAGAGACCCAGTACTTC
d_call: TRBD1; clone_size: .; v_call: TRBV5-6; j_call: TRBJ1-6; cdr3_aa: CASSPRDRISPLHF; cdr3_nt: TGTGCCAGCAGCCCACGGGACAGGATTTCACCCCTCCACTTT
d_call: TRBD2; clone_size: once; v_call: TRBV4-1; j_call: TRBJ2-1; cdr3_aa: CASSQTSGVVDEQFF; cdr3_nt: TGCGCCAGCAGCCAGACTAGCGGGGTAGTCGATGAGCAGTTCTTC
d_call: TRBD2; clone_size: few; v_call: TRBV4-2; j_call: TRBJ2-1; cdr3_aa: CASSLTSGGANEQFF; cdr3_nt: TGTGCCAGCAGCCTAACTAGCGGGGGGGCCAATGAGCAGTTCTTC
d_call: TRBD1; clone_size: once; v_call: TRBV30; j_call: TRBJ1-1; cdr3_aa: CAWSVTGTGNEAFF; cdr3_nt: TGTGCCTGGAGTGTAACCGGGACAGGGAATGAAGCTTTCTTT
d_call: TRBD1; clone_size: .; v_call: TRBV7-8; j_call: TRBJ1-2; cdr3_aa: CASSLGTALGYTF; cdr3_nt: TGTGCCAGCAGCTTGGGGACAGCTCTGGGCTACACCTTC
d_call: .; clone_size: .; v_call: TRBV30; j_call: TRBJ1-5; cdr3_aa: CAWGTESNQPQHF; cdr3_nt: TGTGCCTGGGGGACGGAGAGCAATCAGCCCCAGCATTTT
d_call: .; clone_size: few; v_call: TRBV5-1; j_call: TRBJ1-6; cdr3_aa: CASSFRDTSPLHF; cdr3_nt: TGCGCCAGCAGCTTTCGGGACACCTCACCCCTCCACTTT
d_call: .; clone_size: .; v_call: TRBV29-1; j_call: TRBJ2-7; cdr3_aa: CSVSQGDEQYF; cdr3_nt: TGCAGCGTGTCTCAGGGAGACGAGCAGTACTTC
d_call: .; clone_size: .; v_call: TRBV18; j_call: TRBJ1-6; cdr3_aa: CASSPNGGGSPLHF; cdr3_nt: TGTGCCAGCTCACCCAACGGGGGTGGGTCACCCCTCCACTTT
d_call: TRBD2; clone_size: .; v_call: TRBV29-1; j_call: TRBJ2-5; cdr3_aa: CVSAAGDQETQYF; cdr3_nt: TGCGTTTCGGCCGCGGGGGATCAAGAGACCCAGTACTTC
d_call: TRBD1; clone_size: .; v_call: TRBV7-9; j_call: TRBJ1-4; cdr3_aa: CASSLGGTGDEKLFF; cdr3_nt: TGTGCCAGCAGCTTAGGCGGGACAGGGGATGAAAAACTGTTTTTT
d_call: .; clone_size: .; v_call: TRBV6-6; j_call: TRBJ2-6; cdr3_aa: CASSYSIGTGANVLTF; cdr3_nt: TGTGCCAGCAGTTACTCGATCGGTACTGGGGCCAACGTCCTGACTTTC
d_call: .; clone_size: once; v_call: TRBV30; j_call: TRBJ1-3; cdr3_aa: CAWSAVRGIGNTIYF; cdr3_nt: TGTGCCTGGAGTGCCGTCCGAGGGATTGGAAACACCATATATTTT
d_call: .; clone_size: few; v_call: TRBV2; j_call: TRBJ1-6; cdr3_aa: CASSEAVRFSPLHF; cdr3_nt: TGTGCCAGCAGTGAAGCCGTGAGGTTTTCACCCCTCCACTTT
d_call: .; clone_size: once; v_call: TRBV18; j_call: TRBJ2-7; cdr3_aa: CASSPGQSYEQYF; cdr3_nt: TGTGCCAGCTCACCAGGTCAGTCCTACGAGCAGTACTTC
d_call: .; clone_size: .; v_call: TRBV10-3; j_call: TRBJ2-3; cdr3_aa: CAISRGDTDTQYF; cdr3_nt: TGTGCCATCAGTCGTGGGGACACAGATACGCAGTATTTT
d_call: TRBD1; clone_size: .; v_call: TRBV7-8; j_call: TRBJ1-6; cdr3_aa: CASSVDRGNSPLHF; cdr3_nt: TGTGCCAGCAGCGTGGACAGGGGGAATTCACCCCTCCACTTT
d_call: .; clone_size: .; v_call: TRBV7-9; j_call: TRBJ1-6; cdr3_aa: CASSLASQGIGNSPLHF; cdr3_nt: TGTGCCAGCAGCTTAGCGTCCCAGGGGATCGGTAATTCACCCCTCCACTTT
d_call: .; clone_size: .; v_call: TRBV4-1; j_call: TRBJ1-2; cdr3_aa: CASSLLPTGGYRGLRGYTF; cdr3_nt: TGCGCCAGCAGCCTACTTCCTACCGGTGGATATCGGGGGCTCAGGGGCTACACCTTC
d_call: .; clone_size: .; v_call: TRBV2; j_call: TRBJ2-7; cdr3_aa: CASRLSSYEQYF; cdr3_nt: TGTGCCAGCAGGCTCTCGTCCTACGAGCAGTACTTC
d_call: .; clone_size: few; v_call: TRBV28; j_call: TRBJ1-6; cdr3_aa: CASSLGLSGALHF; cdr3_nt: TGTGCCAGCAGTTTAGGACTGTCTGGGGCCCTCCACTTT
d_call: .; clone_size: .; v_call: TRBV30; j_call: TRBJ2-1; cdr3_aa: CAWSTLNEQFF; cdr3_nt: TGTGCCTGGAGCACCCTCAATGAGCAGTTCTTC
d_call: .; clone_size: once; v_call: TRBV4-1; j_call: TRBJ1-6; cdr3_aa: CASSQEVATSRNSPLHF; cdr3_nt: TGCGCCAGCAGCCAAGAGGTGGCGACATCGCGGAATTCACCCCTCCACTTT
d_call: .; clone_size: few; v_call: TRBV30; j_call: TRBJ1-4; cdr3_aa: CAWSSFGKLFF; cdr3_nt: TGTGCCTGGTCCTCGTTTGGAAAACTGTTTTTT
d_call: .; clone_size: .; v_call: TRBV18; j_call: TRBJ2-1; cdr3_aa: CASSPGGGPYNEQFF; cdr3_nt: TGTGCCAGCTCACCCGGGGGTGGGCCCTACAATGAGCAGTTCTTC
d_call: .; clone_size: .; v_call: TRBV7-6; j_call: TRBJ2-7; cdr3_aa: CASSLSQGHKQYF; cdr3_nt: TGTGCCAGCAGCTTATCGCAGGGGCATAAGCAGTACTTC
d_call: .; clone_size: .; v_call: TRBV19; j_call: TRBJ1-2; cdr3_aa: CASREDGYTF; cdr3_nt: TGTGCCAGTCGAGAGGATGGCTACACCTTC
d_call: TRBD2; clone_size: .; v_call: TRBV6-6; j_call: TRBJ2-7; cdr3_aa: CASRGLAEYEQYF; cdr3_nt: TGTGCCAGCCGTGGACTAGCAGAGTACGAGCAGTACTTC
d_call: .; clone_size: .; v_call: TRBV11-3; j_call: TRBJ2-5; cdr3_aa: CASSRGPGLETQYF; cdr3_nt: TGTGCCAGCAGCCGGGGACCCGGGCTGGAGACCCAGTACTTC
d_call: .; clone_size: .; v_call: TRBV10-3; j_call: TRBJ1-1; cdr3_aa: CAIKERAEEGTEAFF; cdr3_nt: TGTGCCATCAAGGAGAGGGCGGAAGAGGGGACTGAAGCTTTCTTT
d_call: .; clone_size: .; v_call: TRBV19; j_call: TRBJ1-6; cdr3_aa: CASGRVGYNSPLHF; cdr3_nt: TGTGCCAGTGGCAGGGTGGGCTATAATTCACCCCTCCACTTT
d_call: TRBD1; clone_size: .; v_call: TRBV2; j_call: TRBJ2-6; cdr3_aa: CASRGQGASGANVLTF; cdr3_nt: TGTGCCAGCAGGGGACAGGGGGCTTCCGGGGCCAACGTCCTGACTTTC
d_call: .; clone_size: few; v_call: TRBV19; j_call: TRBJ1-5; cdr3_aa: CASSPAGNQPQHF; cdr3_nt: TGTGCCAGTAGCCCTGCAGGGAATCAGCCCCAGCATTTT
d_call: .; clone_size: once; v_call: TRBV4-1; j_call: TRBJ2-5; cdr3_aa: CASSQDFTGYVQETQYF; cdr3_nt: TGCGCCAGCAGCCAAGATTTCACAGGCTACGTCCAAGAGACCCAGTACTTC
d_call: .; clone_size: .; v_call: TRBV9; j_call: TRBJ2-7; cdr3_aa: CASSVGRQSSYEQYF; cdr3_nt: TGTGCCAGCAGCGTAGGTAGGCAGAGCTCCTACGAGCAGTACTTC
d_call: .; clone_size: .; v_call: TRBV29-1; j_call: TRBJ2-3; cdr3_aa: CSVEGGTDTQYF; cdr3_nt: TGCAGCGTGGAGGGGGGAACGGATACGCAGTATTTT
d_call: .; clone_size: .; v_call: TRBV5-6; j_call: TRBJ1-2; cdr3_aa: CASSLSDWGYTF; cdr3_nt: TGTGCCAGCAGCTTGTCGGATTGGGGCTACACCTTC
d_call: .; clone_size: few; v_call: TRBV29-1; j_call: TRBJ2-2; cdr3_aa: CSVGQGGYTGELFF; cdr3_nt: TGCAGCGTTGGTCAGGGGGGGTACACCGGGGAGCTGTTTTTT
d_call: .; clone_size: .; v_call: TRBV5-1; j_call: TRBJ2-6; cdr3_aa: CASSLGTGSGANVLTF; cdr3_nt: TGCGCCAGCAGCCTAGGGACGGGCTCTGGGGCCAACGTCCTGACTTTC
d_call: TRBD1; clone_size: .; v_call: TRBV27; j_call: TRBJ1-2; cdr3_aa: CASSLSDRVFDYTF; cdr3_nt: TGTGCCAGCAGTTTATCGGACAGGGTATTTGACTACACCTTC
d_call: .; clone_size: .; v_call: TRBV25-1; j_call: TRBJ1-1; cdr3_aa: CASSEFAMTARSEAFF; cdr3_nt: TGTGCCAGCAGTGAATTCGCGATGACAGCGCGTTCTGAAGCTTTCTTT
d_call: .; clone_size: .; v_call: TRBV2; j_call: TRBJ1-5; cdr3_aa: CASRSQTTSHQPQHF; cdr3_nt: TGTGCCAGCAGGAGTCAGACCACTTCACATCAGCCCCAGCATTTT
d_call: .; clone_size: once; v_call: TRBV30; j_call: TRBJ1-1; cdr3_aa: CAWSVTGVAFF; cdr3_nt: TGTGCCTGGAGTGTAACGGGGGTTGCTTTCTTT
d_call: .; clone_size: .; v_call: TRBV6-6; j_call: TRBJ1-2; cdr3_aa: CASTRAPNYGYTF; cdr3_nt: TGTGCCAGCACCAGAGCACCTAACTATGGCTACACCTTC
d_call: .; clone_size: .; v_call: TRBV9; j_call: TRBJ1-6; cdr3_aa: CASSVSGDRNSPLHF; cdr3_nt: TGTGCCAGCAGCGTATCGGGGGATCGTAATTCACCCCTCCACTTT
d_call: .; clone_size: once; v_call: TRBV30; j_call: TRBJ1-1; cdr3_aa: CAWSVGREAFF; cdr3_nt: TGTGCCTGGAGTGTAGGGAGGGAAGCTTTCTTT
d_call: .; clone_size: many; v_call: TRBV14; j_call: TRBJ1-2; cdr3_aa: CASSQGGNYGYTF; cdr3_nt: TGTGCCAGCAGCCAAGGCGGAAACTATGGCTACACCTTC
d_call: .; clone_size: .; v_call: TRBV4-1; j_call: TRBJ2-5; cdr3_aa: CASSQSGQNQETQYF; cdr3_nt: TGCGCCAGCAGCCAATCAGGGCAGAACCAAGAGACCCAGTACTTC
d_call: .; clone_size: .; v_call: TRBV4-1; j_call: TRBJ1-5; cdr3_aa: CASSQEPVGGTNQPQHF; cdr3_nt: TGCGCCAGCAGCCAAGAACCAGTTGGCGGGACGAATCAGCCCCAGCATTTT
d_call: .; clone_size: .; v_call: TRBV6-5; j_call: TRBJ1-2; cdr3_aa: CASATDSPNYGYTF; cdr3_nt: TGTGCCAGCGCCACGGACAGCCCTAACTATGGCTACACCTTC